Given below is one TCR beta chain in context. Which antigen it targets is not known. The data were taken from a study of CXCR3-negative and CXCR3-positive naive CD8 T cells (dated by TCRdb to about 2019). Background on the whole study: About 150 million TRB reads were obtained in total, roughly 1.5 +/- 0.3 million reads per library. The TRBV-TRBJ cluster analysis covered naive subsets from five or six donors and memory cells from 3 donors. The diversity and physicochemical repertoire analyses included 11 donors pooled from two independent experiments. Findings and caveats that apply to the study as a whole: Because CXCR3 expression was partially decreased after cryopreservation, freshly isolated PBMCs were used for most assays. Repertoire diversity was comparably high in both naive subsets but much lower in memory CD8+ T cells. Because surface CD5, which is linked to self-reactivity in mice, was comparable between the naive subsets, TCR interaction strength was also inferred from TRB CDR3 physicochemical properties. Within the same donor, TRBV-TRBJ usage looked similar between naive CXCR3-negative and CXCR3-positive cells, but memory cells had distinct patterns. Compared with CXCR3-negative naive cells, CXCR3-positive naive cells had TRB CDR3s with higher hydrophobicity (lower Kidera factor 4), lower energy, and higher strength and volume indices.

Instrument used: NextSeq 550. The Human TCR Profiling Kit (MiLaboratory) was used to prepare UMI-labeled 5' RACE TRB cDNA libraries. The full amount of extracted RNA was used for cDNA synthesis, and the full amount of resulting cDNA was used for PCR amplification. Libraries were prepared in parallel with an identical number of PCR cycles. The authors processed their data as follows. MIGEC and MiXCR extracted about 48,000 +/- 9,800 unique UMI-labeled TRB cDNA molecules per library, requiring at least two reads per UMI. Each library averaged around 40,000 +/- 10,000 functional in-frame TRB CDR3 nucleotide clonotypes without stop codons. After downsampling to 5000 UMI-labeled TRB molecules per sample, diversity metrics, including normalized Shannon-Wiener and Chao1, were computed in VDJtools. VDJtools was used to calculate clonotype-size-weighted physicochemical properties of the central five CDR3 residues, namely interaction energy, strength, volume and Kidera factor 4. After TCRdb reprocessed the reads, each CDR3 protein sequence was kept as one row, without DNA. What appears here as the V and J calls and clone size reflects TCRdb's work, not the paper's. The table of this sample itemizes nearly 7,000 distinct CDR3 sequences. Of the sample, about 1.4% falls within the top ten clones.

Each CD8+ T cell subset was flow-sorted in triplicate, and 300,000 to 350,000 cells per subset were placed directly into RLT lysis buffer. To exclude memory contaminants, naive CD8+ T cells were stringently defined as CD45RO-CCR7+CD27+CD95-. Standard density gradient centrifugation was used to isolate peripheral blood mononuclear cells from buffy coats. A FACSAria III was used to flow-sort naive CD8+ T cells into CXCR3-negative and CXCR3-positive populations. Total RNA was extracted from sorted cells with an RNeasy Mini Kit. Specimen: naive CXCR3+ CD8+ T cells from blood. The cell subset or site label on this specimen signifies: CD45RO-CCR7+CD27+CD95- naive CD8+ T cells expressing CXCR3 (TNR3+). The TCR sequence derives from a human donor in good health. Some clones in this sample may be carry-over from other donors' samples.

This receptor carries the CDR3 CASRPAGTDTQYF. The chain employs TRBV25-1 and TRBJ2-3. Taken from cysteine to phenylalanine, the CDR3 has 13 residues. Only the protein is available. According to the germline V gene, CDR1 reads MGHDK and CDR2 reads SYGVNS.